This T cell receptor beta chain originates from a study of control samples from healthy donors and cancer patients (dated by TCRdb to 2019 to 2021). As encoded in the germline V gene (reference sequence), CDR1 is SEHNR while CDR2 is FQNEAQ. From cysteine to phenylalanine, the CDR3 is 14 amino acids long. Left in the record is the CDR3 DNA by itself, 42 bases read in frame from the first base. V was cut back by 5 bases and J by 2 bases, leaving a gap of 12 bases between them. Library preparation used the immunoSEQ multiplex PCR assay. TCRdb took over this immuneACCESS table, retaining in-frame rearrangements with V and J assigned. Such tables are incomplete; in checked studies, under half of the missing clones stem from an unresolved V gene, and the remainder is unexplained. Here the sample has around 130,000 clones; approximately 94% occur a single time. The ten largest make up around 1.8% of the sample.

Notes on this clone: Its antigen has not been determined. No per-base quality is available; no much larger clone lies one base away.

The V and J genes are TRBV7-9 and TRBJ1-1, with the D gene not clear enough to name. Material: PBMCs. The origin of this receptor is a man aged 45 to 65 with head and neck cancer. The nucleotide sequence is TGTGCCAGCAGCAACCACATAGCTAACACTGAAGCTTTCTTT. This codes for CASSNHIANTEAFF. Joined to the reference TRBV7-9 and TRBJ1-1 proteins, this CDR3 gives the full variable domain: DTGVSQNPRHKITKRGQNVTFRCDPISEHNRLYWYRQTLGQGPEFLTYFQNEAQLEKSRLLSDRFSAERPKGSFSTLEIQRTEQGDSAMYLCASSNHIANTEAFFGQGTRLTVV.